The 18 T cell receptor beta chains given below trace back to one sample, sequenced in a study of T cell responses to AZD1222 COVID-19 vaccine. The data were produced by immunoSEQ multiplex PCR, yet TCRdb's version contains in-frame clones alone and is incomplete. The sample lists some 88,000 clones; less than 95% were seen once. The sequences come from peripheral blood, collected 28 days after the second AZD1222 dose. The receptors shown here come from an adult who received the AZD1222 COVID-19 vaccine.

This chain joins TRBV27 and TRBJ2-1, with D possibly being TRBD1 (6 bases). Germline V gene data show CDR1 as MNHEY and CDR2 as SMNVEV (reference sequence). The CDR3 has 13 residues. V lost 7 bases and J lost 4, with 11 bases in between. Here the CDR3 DNA reads TGTGCCAGCATGGGACAAGCATACAATGAGCAGTTCTTC. It yields the protein CASMGQAYNEQFF.

This rearrangement joins TRBV6-5 to TRBJ1-2; tentatively, D is TRBD1 (5 bases). The V and J ends lost 7 bases and 8 bases respectively, with 20 bases between them. This CDR3 has 14 amino acids. Germline lookup yields CDR1 MNHEY and CDR2 SVGAGI. CDR3 sequence (DNA): TGTGCCAGCACCATTGACAGCTCCCGACCAGGCTACACCTTC. It yields the protein CASTIDSSRPGYTF.

This clone came up once. This chain links TRBV6-5 with TRBJ1-2; the match to TRBD1 covers 9 bases. Germline lookup yields CDR1 MNHEY and CDR2 SVGAGI. The CDR3 contains 14 residues. V lost 4 bases, J lost 5 bases, and 5 bases stayed unmatched. The CDR3 protein is CASSFGQGRYGYTF. DNA for the CDR3: TGTGCCAGCAGTTTCGGACAGGGGAGGTATGGCTACACCTTC.

This chain joins TRBV10-2 and TRBJ1-1; 9 nucleotides agree with TRBD1. The CDR3 contains 15 residues. Per the germline V gene, CDR1 is WSHSY and CDR2 is SAAADI. V shed 3 bases and J 7 bases; nucleotides not matched to a gene: 9. The CDR3 loop is CASSDFGTGFGEAFF. CDR3 bases: TGCGCCAGCAGTGACTTCGGGACAGGGTTTGGTGAAGCTTTCTTT.

This rearrangement joins TRBV9 to TRBJ1-3; D is unresolved. V was trimmed by 0 bases and J by 4 bases, leaving 8 bases between them. Germline V lookup: CDR1 SGDLS, CDR2 YYNGEE. The CDR3 loop spans 14 amino acids. The CDR3 DNA reads as TGTGCCAGCAGCGTAGAGGCCCAGGGAAACACCATATATTTT. Its protein is CASSVEAQGNTIYF.

The rearrangement joins TRBV6-2 or TRBV6-3 to TRBJ1-1, with TRBD1 identical over 9 bases. Germline V gives CDR1 MNHEY, CDR2 SVGEGT. The ends lost 5 bases at V and 11 bases at J; junction bases unmatched: 15. This CDR3 has 15 residues. CDR3: CASSRLDGTGSVAFF. CDR3 sequence (DNA): TGTGCCAGCAGTCGCCTAGACGGGACAGGGAGCGTCGCTTTCTTT.

In DNA, the CDR3 is TGTGCCAGCAGCCCAGAGGGGGGTTGGGACACTGAAGCTTTCTTT. Translated, it gives CASSPEGGWDTEAFF. J is TRBJ1-1 and V is TRBV11-2; perhaps TRBD1 as D (6 bases). V dropped 5 bases and J dropped 3 bases, with 16 bases sitting between them. CDR3 size: 15 residues. Germline V gene lookup returns CDR1 SGHAT and CDR2 FQNNGV.

This clone was recorded once. This chain joins TRBV24-1 and TRBJ1-2; TRBD1 matches at 10 bases. Germline V gene lookup returns CDR1 KGHDR and CDR2 SFDVKD. The V and J ends lost 4 bases and 5 bases, in that order; junction bases with no gene match: 0. The CDR3 length is 13 residues. CDR3 amino acids: CATSEGQGYGYTF. DNA of the CDR3: TGTGCCACCAGTGAGGGACAGGGGTATGGCTACACCTTC.

The chain employs TRBV6-5 and TRBJ2-3, with D possibly TRBD2 on 6 matching bases. Germline V gives CDR1 MNHEY, CDR2 SVGAGI. This CDR3 contains 14 residues. Trimming left V 2 bases short and J 5 bases short, with 11 bases between. Here the CDR3 reads CASSYRLVGDTQYF. CDR3 nucleotides: TGTGCCAGCAGTTACCGACTAGTTGGAGATACGCAGTATTTT.

The rearrangement links TRBV10-3 to TRBJ2-7, with D possibly being TRBD1 (7 bases). Trimming took 4 bases from V and 4 from J, leaving 14 bases between them. Germline V gives CDR1 ENHRY, CDR2 SYGVKD. This CDR3 has 14 residues. CDR3 loop: CAISGGRGDYEQYF. As DNA, the CDR3 is TGTGCCATCAGTGGCGGCAGGGGGGATTACGAGCAGTACTTC.

This rearrangement joins TRBV9 to TRBJ2-3; D tentatively fits TRBD1 or TRBD2 (6 bases each). The V gene lost 0 bases and the J gene lost 2 bases, with 10 bases spanning the gap. This CDR3 region has 15 residues. Germline V lookup: CDR1 SGDLS, CDR2 YYNGEE. The CDR3 region has the DNA TGTGCCAGCAGCGTAGGGGGGGCCTACACAGATACGCAGTATTTT. Translation gives CASSVGGAYTDTQYF.

The CDR3 sequence: CASSILAGDGGYTF. The CDR3 DNA reads TGTGCCAGTAGTATACTGGCGGGGGATGGTGGCTACACCTTC. The chain has TRBV19 and TRBJ1-2, with D maybe TRBD1 (5 bases). Germline V lookup: CDR1 LNHDA, CDR2 SQIVND (reference sequence). This CDR3 region has 14 residues. V was shortened by 2 bases and J by 7 bases, with 14 bases between the two germline ends.

The rearrangement links TRBV10-3 to TRBJ1-2; the match to TRBD1 covers 9 bases. The CDR3 contains 15 residues. Trimming took 6 bases from V and 1 from J; bases not matched to a gene: 6. Germline V gives CDR1 ENHRY, CDR2 SYGVKD. DNA of the CDR3: TGTGCCATCAGCGGACAGGGGATTCTTAACTATGGCTACACCTTC. Translating it yields CAISGQGILNYGYTF.

The rearrangement links TRBV29-1 to TRBJ2-7; D might be TRBD1 (5 bases). This CDR3 has 15 amino acids. Germline CDR1 SQVTM, CDR2 ANQGSEA. Trimming removed 1 base at V and 1 base at J, with 14 bases between. CDR3 coding DNA: TGCAGCGTTGAAGGGGGCGAGTTCGGATCCTACGAGCAGTACTTC. Its translation: CSVEGGEFGSYEQYF.

This chain links TRBV11-3 with TRBJ2-5; D call uncertain. The CDR3 sequence is 13 residues long. The germline V and J ends were trimmed by 3 bases and 1 base, with 6 bases remaining between them. Germline-derived CDR1 and CDR2 are SGHNT and YENEEA. The CDR3 sequence: CASSFSSQETQYF. The CDR3 region has the DNA TGTGCCAGCAGCTTCTCGTCCCAAGAGACCCAGTACTTC. Looking up the rest from reference TRBV11-3 and TRBJ2-5 gives the full variable domain: EAGVVQSPRYKIIEKKQPVAFWCNPISGHNTLYWYLQNLGQGPELLIRYENEEAVDDSQLPKDRFSAERLKGVDSTLKIQPAELGDSAVYLCASSFSSQETQYFGPGTRLLVL.

V is TRBV11-2 and J is TRBJ2-3; 9 bases are a match to TRBD2. Per germline, CDR1 SGHAT and CDR2 FQNNGV. The V and J ends lost 1 base and 1 base, in that order; junction bases with no gene match: 3. This CDR3 has 16 amino acids. The CDR3 sequence is CASSLVGGRGTDTQYF. As DNA, the CDR3 is TGTGCCAGCAGCTTAGTGGGCGGGAGGGGCACAGATACGCAGTATTTT.

V usage is TRBV11-3 and J usage is TRBJ2-3, with D possibly being TRBD1 or TRBD2 (5 bases each). The CDR3 spans 11 residues. Trimming left V 5 bases short and J 8 bases short, with 8 bases between. In germline, CDR1 is SGHNT, CDR2 YENEEA. The CDR3 reads CASSAGTTQYF. The DNA for the CDR3 is TGTGCCAGCAGCGCCGGGACTACGCAGTATTTT.

V and J are TRBV6-5 and TRBJ1-6, with TRBD1 identical over 7 bases. V shed 5 bases, J shed 6 bases, and the junction held 7 bases outside the gene matches. The CDR3 has 15 residues. Germline V gene data show CDR1 as MNHEY and CDR2 as SVGAGI. The CDR3 coding sequence is TGTGCCAGCAGTCCTCTGGGACAGACTAATTCACCCCTCCACTTT. Translating it yields CASSPLGQTNSPLHF.